Shown below are 21 T cell receptor beta chains from a single sample sequenced in a study of PD-1 blockade in classical Hodgkin lymphoma. Every patient relapsed after autologous stem cell transplantation, and brentuximab vedotin exposure varied. Method: immunoSEQ multiplex PCR; TCRdb's copy keeps in-frame clones and lacks some. This sample yields 20,000 to 25,000 clones, of which under 70% are seen a single time; about 5.6% belongs to the top ten. Sequenced here: peripheral blood mononuclear cells (PBMCs), sampled at baseline. The receptors stem from a human donor with classical Hodgkin lymphoma.

This clone was picked up one time. This sequence joins TRBV5-1 and TRBJ1-1; 7 bases align to TRBD1. Germline V gives CDR1 SGHRS, CDR2 YFSETQ. The junction had 2 bases not matched to a gene; V was cut back by 3 bases and J by 0 bases. The CDR3 runs to 14 residues. The CDR3 DNA reads TGCGCCAGCAGCTGGGGACAGTTGAACACTGAAGCTTTCTTT. Its translation is CASSWGQLNTEAFF.

The genes are TRBV6-6 and TRBJ2-7; 8 bases line up with TRBD1. CDR3 length: 15 residues. From germline, CDR1 is MNHNY and CDR2 SVGAGI (reference sequence). Unmatched junction bases numbered 13, after V lost 5 bases and J lost 7 bases. CDR3: CASSNQGAGPEEQYF. CDR3 in DNA: TGTGCCAGCAGTAATCAGGGGGCCGGACCTGAAGAGCAGTACTTC.

The chain joins TRBV28 to TRBJ2-2, with TRBD1 matching 11 bases. This CDR3 spans 17 amino acids. V lost 5 bases to trimming and J lost 4 bases; unmatched junction nucleotides: 9. Germline CDR1 reads MDHEN; CDR2 reads SYDVKM. For the CDR3, the DNA is TGTGCCAGCAGTGTTCGACCCGGGACAGGGGGCACCGGGGAGCTGTTTTTT. Its translation: CASSVRPGTGGTGELFF.

CDR3 protein: CAWSGRVDRATEAFF. The CDR3 coding sequence is TGTGCCTGGAGCGGTAGGGTGGACAGGGCCACTGAAGCTTTCTTT. J is TRBJ1-1 and V is TRBV30; 8 nucleotides match TRBD1. The V segment lost 3 bases and the J segment 4 bases; nucleotides outside the gene matches: 10. The CDR3 consists of 15 residues. Per the germline V gene, CDR1 is GTSNPN and CDR2 is SVGIG (reference sequence).

The rearrangement joins TRBV5-1 to TRBJ2-7, with 10 bases identical to TRBD2. Germline values: CDR1 SGHRS, CDR2 YFSETQ. There are 17 residues in the CDR3. V shed 0 bases and J 2 bases; nucleotides not matched to a gene: 8. The CDR3 DNA reads as TGCGCCAGCAGCTTGGAAGTTAAGGGACTAGCGACCTACGAGCAGTACTTC. Residues: CASSLEVKGLATYEQYF. The variable domain in full, with the rest retrieved from reference TRBV5-1 and TRBJ2-7, is KAGVTQTPRYLIKTRGQQVTLSCSPISGHRSVSWYQQTPGQGLQFLFEYFSETQRNKGNFPGRFSGRQFSNSRSEMNVSTLELGDSALYLCASSLEVKGLATYEQYFGPGTRLTVT.

This chain links TRBV28 with TRBJ2-3, with 7 bases identical to TRBD1. CDR1 is MDHEN and CDR2 is SYDVKM in the germline V gene. Trimming removed 10 bases from V and 2 bases from J; junction bases left unmatched: 12. This CDR3 is 15 amino acids long. CDR3 nucleotides: TGTGCCACTTGGGGCGACAGGGAAAACACAGATACGCAGTATTTT. It yields the protein CATWGDRENTDTQYF.

The V gene is TRBV10-3, the J gene TRBJ1-2, with D maybe TRBD1 (6 bases). This CDR3 is 15 amino acids long. Germline-derived CDR1 and CDR2 are ENHRY and SYGVKD. The ends were cut back, 0 bases at V and 4 bases at J, with 12 bases in the middle. CDR3 bases: TGTGCCATCAGTGAGTCGACAGAGGGGGGCTATGGCTACACCTTC. Amino acids: CAISESTEGGYGYTF.

The rearrangement uses TRBV7-2 and TRBJ2-7, with unresolved D. The V gene lost 1 base and the J gene lost 0 bases, with 10 bases spanning the gap. Germline-derived CDR1 and CDR2 are SGHTA and FQGNSA. This CDR3 has 15 amino acids. DNA of the CDR3: TGTGCCAGCAGCTTAGTGGCTGGTCCCTCCTACGAGCAGTACTTC. Amino acids: CASSLVAGPSYEQYF.

The chain recombines TRBV6-6 with TRBJ1-5; no reliable D call. Germline V gene lookup returns CDR1 MNHNY and CDR2 SVGAGI (reference sequence). V lost 8 bases and J lost 6, with 11 bases in between. The CDR3 is 12 amino acids. CDR3 sequence (DNA): TGTGCCAGCTGCCCGGCGCTTCAGCCCCAGCATTTT. Encoded protein: CASCPALQPQHF.

The CDR3 spells CSVTGSYEQYF. The CDR3 DNA reads TGCAGCGTGACGGGCTCCTACGAGCAGTACTTC. V is TRBV29-1 and J is TRBJ2-7; no definite D call. This CDR3 spans 11 amino acids. CDR1 SQVTM and CDR2 ANQGSEA come from the germline V gene. V was trimmed by 6 bases and J by 0 bases, leaving 6 bases between them.

The chain recombines TRBV5-6 with TRBJ2-1; no firm D call. The germline V and J ends were trimmed by 4 bases and 8 bases, with 7 bases remaining between them. Germline-derived CDR1 and CDR2 are SGHDT and YYEEEE. The CDR3 contains 11 residues. CDR3 nucleotide sequence: TGTGCCAGCAGCCTCTGGGATGAGCAGTTCTTC. Protein product: CASSLWDEQFF.

The CDR3 here is CASSSPGQGASYEQYF. In DNA, the CDR3 is TGTGCCAGCAGTTCACCGGGACAGGGAGCCTCCTACGAGCAGTACTTC. The chain joins TRBV28 to TRBJ2-7, with 9 bases matching TRBD1. The CDR3 sequence is 16 residues long. Per the germline V gene, CDR1 is MDHEN and CDR2 is SYDVKM. The junction had 7 bases not matched to a gene; V was cut back by 4 bases and J by 0 bases.

This chain uses TRBV10-3 with TRBJ2-3, with 8 bases identical to TRBD1. Trimming at V came to 4 bases and at J to 4 bases, leaving 10 bases not matched to a gene. In germline, CDR1 is ENHRY, CDR2 SYGVKD. This CDR3 contains 16 residues. The CDR3 loop is CAISGGQDPRADTQYF. For the CDR3, the DNA is TGTGCCATCAGTGGGGGACAGGACCCGAGAGCAGATACGCAGTATTTT.

The chain combines TRBV6-7 with TRBJ1-2; D remains unclear. TRBV6-7 is known as an ORF, though its function is uncertain. This CDR3 spans 13 amino acids. With 4 bases removed from V and 5 bases from J, the gap between germline ends came to 11 bases. CDR3 sequence: CASSFEQSYGYTF. Here the CDR3 DNA reads TGTGCCAGCAGTTTCGAGCAATCGTATGGCTACACCTTC.

A few counts support this clone. This sequence joins TRBV5-6 and TRBJ1-5; 12 bases agree with TRBD1. With V trimmed by 4 bases and J by 4 bases, 3 bases remained unmatched. This CDR3 spans 15 amino acids. The germline CDR1 and CDR2 sequences are SGHDT and YYEEEE. The CDR3 here is CASSGTGGGNQPQHF. Written as DNA, the CDR3 is TGTGCCAGCAGCGGGACAGGGGGCGGGAATCAGCCCCAGCATTTT. The whole variable domain, remainder taken from reference TRBV5-6 and TRBJ1-5, is DAGVTQSPTHLIKTRGQQVTLRCSPKSGHDTVSWYQQALGQGPQFIFQYYEEEERQRGNFPDRFSGHQFPNYSSELNVNALLLGDSALYLCASSGTGGGNQPQHFGDGTRLSIL.

The gene calls are TRBV19 and TRBJ2-5, with 9 bases that match TRBD2. This CDR3 spans 15 amino acids. V trimming: 3 bases; J trimming: 5 bases; junction bases outside the gene matches: 7. Per the germline V gene, CDR1 is LNHDA and CDR2 is SQIVND (reference sequence). The CDR3 loop reads CASSIASGGLETQYF. In nucleotides, the CDR3 is TGTGCCAGTAGTATTGCGAGCGGGGGGCTGGAGACCCAGTACTTC.

This chain connects TRBV6-6 to TRBJ1-3; 7 bases match TRBD1. Germline V gene data show CDR1 as MNHNY and CDR2 as SVGAGI (reference sequence). The V segment lost 5 bases and the J segment 5 bases; nucleotides outside the gene matches: 6. CDR3 size: 14 residues. The CDR3: CASSHTGERNTIYF. As DNA, the CDR3 is TGTGCCAGCAGTCACACAGGGGAACGAAACACCATATATTTT.

This chain links TRBV28 with TRBJ2-2, with 7 nucleotides matching TRBD1. CDR3 size: 15 residues. V trimming: 4 bases; J trimming: 4 bases; junction bases outside the gene matches: 6. Germline-derived CDR1 and CDR2 are MDHEN and SYDVKM. The CDR3 loop is CASSYRYRGTGELFF. Here the CDR3 DNA reads TGTGCCAGCAGTTACCGGTACAGGGGCACCGGGGAGCTGTTTTTT. The full variable domain, rest sourced from reference TRBV28 and TRBJ2-2, is DVKVTQSSRYLVKRTGEKVFLECVQDMDHENMFWYRQDPGLGLRLIYFSYDVKMKEKGDIPEGYSVSREKKERFSLILESASTNQTSMYLCASSYRYRGTGELFFGEGSRLTVL.

This rearrangement joins TRBV18 to TRBJ1-4, with 10 bases aligning to TRBD1. The CDR3 covers 16 residues. Germline V gene data show CDR1 as KGHSH and CDR2 as LQKENI. The V segment lost 2 bases and the J segment 0 bases; nucleotides outside the gene matches: 0. The CDR3: CASSPGQGATNEKLFF. The CDR3 bases are TGTGCCAGCTCACCAGGACAGGGGGCAACTAATGAAAAACTGTTTTTT.

The chain links TRBV6-5 to TRBJ1-2; D is unclear. Germline V lookup: CDR1 MNHEY, CDR2 SVGAGI. The CDR3 contains 13 residues. Trimming pared 0 bases from V and 8 bases from J, leaving 10 bases between. DNA for the CDR3: TGTGCCAGCAGTTACTCCTCTGACTCCGGCTACACCTTC. Amino acid sequence: CASSYSSDSGYTF.

This clone was counted only a few times. The CDR3, as DNA: TGTGCCAGCAGTGCCGGGACAGGACCCTACGAGCAGTACTTC. It is translated as CASSAGTGPYEQYF. This chain links TRBV25-1 with TRBJ2-7; TRBD1 matches 8 bases. This CDR3 has 14 residues. Germline V gene data show CDR1 as MGHDK and CDR2 as SYGVNS. Germline trimming cut 4 bases from V and 2 bases from J; bases unmatched to any gene: 4.